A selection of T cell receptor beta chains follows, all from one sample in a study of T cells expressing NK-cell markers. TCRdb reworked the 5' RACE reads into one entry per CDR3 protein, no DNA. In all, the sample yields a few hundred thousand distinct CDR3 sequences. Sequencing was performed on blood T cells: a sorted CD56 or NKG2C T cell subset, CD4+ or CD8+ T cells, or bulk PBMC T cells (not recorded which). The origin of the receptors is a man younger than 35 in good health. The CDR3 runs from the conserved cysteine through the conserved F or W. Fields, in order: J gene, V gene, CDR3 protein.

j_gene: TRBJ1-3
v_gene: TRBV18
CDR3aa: CASSPPTPPGNTIYF

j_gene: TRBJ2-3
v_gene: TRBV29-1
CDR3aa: CSVNIMAGDTQYF

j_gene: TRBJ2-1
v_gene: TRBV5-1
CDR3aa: CASQRDSTYNEQFF

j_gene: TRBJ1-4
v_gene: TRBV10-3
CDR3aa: CAMSPGTVNEKLFF

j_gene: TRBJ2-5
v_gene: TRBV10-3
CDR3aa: CAIRREARETQYF

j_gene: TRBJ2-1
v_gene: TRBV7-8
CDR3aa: CASNFANEQFF

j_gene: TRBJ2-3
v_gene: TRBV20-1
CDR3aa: CSAPALEITDTQYF

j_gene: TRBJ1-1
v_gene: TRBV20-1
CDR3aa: CSARRGGGTEAFF

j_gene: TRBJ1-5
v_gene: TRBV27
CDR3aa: CASRPTGRYNQPQHF

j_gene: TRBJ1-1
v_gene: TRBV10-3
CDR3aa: CAISDSTGTGNLNTEAFF

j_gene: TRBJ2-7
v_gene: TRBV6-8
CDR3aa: CASSRSGRDEQYF

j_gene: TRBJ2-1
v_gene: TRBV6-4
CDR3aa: CASSPEAGVTYNEQFF

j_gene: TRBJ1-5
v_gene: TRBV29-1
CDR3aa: CSVASGVNQPQHF

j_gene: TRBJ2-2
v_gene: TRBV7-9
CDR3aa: CASSFEHGSLNTGELFF

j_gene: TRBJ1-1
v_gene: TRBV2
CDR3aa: CASSLFLGENTEAFF

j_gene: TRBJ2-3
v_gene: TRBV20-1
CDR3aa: CSAPGLAGADTQYF

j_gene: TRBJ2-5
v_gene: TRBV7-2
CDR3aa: CASKRDRGEETQYF

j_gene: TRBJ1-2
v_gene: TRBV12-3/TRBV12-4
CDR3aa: CASSPSGQYSGYTF

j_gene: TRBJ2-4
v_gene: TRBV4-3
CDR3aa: CASSQEFRQGGAKNIQYF

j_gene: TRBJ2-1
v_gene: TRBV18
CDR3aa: CASSPREYNEQFF

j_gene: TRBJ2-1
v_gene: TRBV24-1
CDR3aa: CATSESIGDEQFF

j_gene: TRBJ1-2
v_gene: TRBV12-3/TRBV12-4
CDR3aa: CASSPLLEARGYTF

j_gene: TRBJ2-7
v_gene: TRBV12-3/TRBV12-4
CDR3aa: CASSRTGLEYEQYF

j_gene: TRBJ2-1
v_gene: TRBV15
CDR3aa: CATSYSYNEQFF

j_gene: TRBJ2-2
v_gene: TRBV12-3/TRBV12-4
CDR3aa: CASRQSGTPQGRELFF

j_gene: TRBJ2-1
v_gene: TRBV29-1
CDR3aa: CSVQPGTSRGEQFF

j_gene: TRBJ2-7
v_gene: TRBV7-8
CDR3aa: CASSPLAGVGSYEQYF

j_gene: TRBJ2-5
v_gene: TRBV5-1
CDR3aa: CASTQGLAGSETQYF

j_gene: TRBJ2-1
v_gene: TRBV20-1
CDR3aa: CSAPPFGYNEQFF

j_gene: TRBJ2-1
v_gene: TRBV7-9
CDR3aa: CASSQDRVGLGEQFF

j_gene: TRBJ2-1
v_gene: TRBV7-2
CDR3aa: CASSRQVNNEQFF

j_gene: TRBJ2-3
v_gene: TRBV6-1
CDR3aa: CASSEFGVGPVNTQYF

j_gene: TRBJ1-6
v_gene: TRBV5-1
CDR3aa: CASSVGTEHSPLHF

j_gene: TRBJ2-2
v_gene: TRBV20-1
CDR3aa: CSARSGTTTTGELFF

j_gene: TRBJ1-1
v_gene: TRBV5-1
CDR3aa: CASSLGVTRDTEAFF

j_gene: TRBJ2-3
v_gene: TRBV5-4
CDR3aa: CASSLVTASLGVYTQYF

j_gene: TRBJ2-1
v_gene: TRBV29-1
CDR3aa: CSAIWTRGYNEQFF

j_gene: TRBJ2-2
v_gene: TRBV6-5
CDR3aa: CASSYGTGGPGGELFF

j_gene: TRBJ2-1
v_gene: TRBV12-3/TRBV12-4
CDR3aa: CASSLSQSYNEQFF

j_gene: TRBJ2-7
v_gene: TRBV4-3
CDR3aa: CASSQRTGYHEQYF

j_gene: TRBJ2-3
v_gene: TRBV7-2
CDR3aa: CASSLGAGGNTDTQYF

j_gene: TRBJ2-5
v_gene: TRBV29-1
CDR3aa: CSVMTGGDETQYF

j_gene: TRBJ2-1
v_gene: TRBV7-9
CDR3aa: CASSPSTGAEQFF

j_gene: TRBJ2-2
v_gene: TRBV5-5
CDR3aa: CASSALVDTGELFF

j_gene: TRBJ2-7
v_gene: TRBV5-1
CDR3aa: CASSLNPGGYEQYF

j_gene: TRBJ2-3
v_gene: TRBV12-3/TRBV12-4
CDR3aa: CADSGRTDTQYF

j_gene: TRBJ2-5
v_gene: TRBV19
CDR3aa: CASSTSGKETQYF

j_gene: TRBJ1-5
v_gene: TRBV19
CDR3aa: CASMTSGGFNQPQHF

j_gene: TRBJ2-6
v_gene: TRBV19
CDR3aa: CASSIGRNRAGGANVLTF

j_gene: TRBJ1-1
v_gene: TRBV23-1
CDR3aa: CASSQSLGTGLRNTEAFF

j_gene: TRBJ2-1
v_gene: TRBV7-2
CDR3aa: CASSLSLATSYNEQFF

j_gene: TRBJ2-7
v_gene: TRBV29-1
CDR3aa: CSDFRTYEQYF

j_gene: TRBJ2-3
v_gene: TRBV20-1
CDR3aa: CSARDSGGSDTQYF

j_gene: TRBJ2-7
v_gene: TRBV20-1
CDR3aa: CSARVSRLSGAYEQYF

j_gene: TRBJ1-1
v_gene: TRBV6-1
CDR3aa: CASSPQIGREAFF

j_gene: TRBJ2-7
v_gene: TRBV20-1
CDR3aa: CSARRGTGPYEQYF

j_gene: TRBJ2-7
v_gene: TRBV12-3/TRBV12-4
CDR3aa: CASSSRSRREQYF

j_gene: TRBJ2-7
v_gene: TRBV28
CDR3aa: CASKDSSYGEQYF

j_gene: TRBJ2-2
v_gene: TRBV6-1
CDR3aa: CASSLTGTPSPNTGELFF

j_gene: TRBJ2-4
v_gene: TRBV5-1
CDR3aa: CASSLYGTANIQYF